This T cell receptor beta chain was identified during a study of shared clonotypes between healthy human individuals (dated by TCRdb to about 2020). For the study in its entirety: A few men and a couple of women, aged 18 to 49 years, made up the cohort. Per donor, three plates each were used for CD4 naive and CD4 memory, two for CD8 naive, and one for CD8 memory. Blood TCR repertoires of roughly five healthy adults were deeply sequenced to estimate repertoire size and the extent of clonotype sharing between individuals. To increase sequencing depth and limit assay-specific biases, different laboratories used diverse techniques to prepare libraries and sequence TCR repertoires. Per donor, leukapheresis produced somewhere between about 0.8 and 9 billion PBMCs. Results the study describes overall, beyond this receptor: Compared with non-shared clonotypes, clonotypes shared by all four sorted-subset donors had higher generation probabilities. Estimated clonotype richness was generally larger for naive than for memory subsets. Rarefaction of sorted-subset datasets indicated incomplete sequencing despite the large sequencing depth. Sampling was restricted to blood, and TCR repertoires in tissues likely differ from the TCR repertoires found in blood. The small number of donors limited the genetic and exposure-history diversity represented. Across a handful of donors, approximately 4.6% of naive CD4, approximately 3.6% of naive CD8, about 2.3% of memory CD4, and approximately 0.4% of memory CD8 clonotypes were shared. Based on pairwise subsampling, the degree of clonotype sharing among donors was expected to be affected by sequencing depth.

Details on this clone: The antigen it recognizes is unknown. There are no base qualities to consult, and no much larger clone falls within one base.

From the cysteine through the phenylalanine, the CDR3 covers 13 amino acids. Just CDR3 DNA is preserved here, 39 bases in frame from base 1. V ends up 6 bases short and J 3 bases short, with an unmatched junction base count of 4. CDR1 and CDR2 are drawn from the germline V gene: MDHEN, SYDVKM. TCR CDR3 regions were amplified from genomic DNA by multiplex PCR using the deep immunoSEQ assay. Extracted genomic DNA from each cell subset was spread evenly across all wells of several immunoSEQ 96-well plates, with each plate serving as a replicate. Each replicate PCR for sorted subsets received about 210 ng genomic DNA, equal to about 29,000 T cell genomes. Purified libraries were measured with a Qubit 3.0 fluorometer, size-checked on a Bioanalyzer 2100, and measured again with the KAPA Library Quantification kit. Every immunoSEQ 96-well plate was sequenced on a dedicated single-read 150-cycle Illumina NextSeq 550 flow cell. The source study handled its data this way. Because the immunoSEQ output held only junctional sequences and lacked quality scores, the filtering could not match the filtering applied to full-length reads. To assign V/J genes and CDR3, sequences were annotated using PyIR, a Python wrapper for IgBLAST v1.9, with IMGT germline references. Any read was removed if the V/J assignment was weak (E-value above 1e-6), the CDR3 was missing, or the read contained stop codons, out-of-frame junctions, or ambiguous translated residues. V3J clonotypes were defined as sequences sharing an identical inferred V gene, J gene, and CDR3 amino acid sequence. Percentage overlap between repertoires was computed as shared unique clonotypes divided by the size of the smaller repertoire. Three approaches were used to assess repertoire richness: RTK rarefaction, the Chao1 estimator, and Recon v2.1 estimates of unobserved clonotypes. Generation probabilities for all TCRbeta clonotypes obtained by the gDNA method from a handful of donors were computed using OLGA. The source is immuneACCESS, and TCRdb retained only in-frame sequences with V and J called. Part of the clones is not carried over; for the studies checked, unresolved V genes explain less than half of this, and the remainder is unexplained. V and J calls plus clone size are reproduced from that table; the DNA served to infer D and trimming. For this sample the table gives 1,500,000 or so clones, of which 97% to 99% were detected only once. The ten biggest clones cover roughly 0.36% of the sample.

The donors were healthy, HIV-negative adults who had no recently reported acute infections or vaccinations. Every donor was a Caucasian adult living in Nashville, Tennessee, USA. CD4+ T cells were enriched by magnetic negative selection, after which naive cells were positively selected on CD45RA and the negative fraction was taken as the memory subset. Blood was obtained by leukapheresis, after which PBMCs were separated by Ficoll-Histopaque density gradient centrifugation and cryopreserved in liquid nitrogen vapor phase. Analytical flow cytometry was used to check the purity and quantity of every magnetically sorted T cell population. From each sorted fraction, genomic DNA was isolated and quantified by UV absorbance on a Nanodrop 2000c.

Sequenced input: naive CD4+ T cells sorted from blood. The cell subset or site label, read with the paper, signifies: CD45RA+ positively selected. Recombination connected TRBV28 to TRBJ2-5; a stretch of 7 junction bases matches TRBD1. The receptor was derived from a man aged 30 to 45 in good health. The encoded CDR3 is CASRGQSKETQYF. The DNA reads TGTGCCAGCAGGGGACAGTCCAAAGAGACCCAGTACTTC.